The 3 T cell receptor beta chains given below trace back to one sample, sequenced in a study of blood T cells in healthy people across ages. Alongside a J-beta primer mix, a sample-barcoded 5' primer served in a second PCR lasting about 6 to 11 cycles. TCRdb used MiXCR to reprocess the 5' RACE reads, holding one entry per CDR3 protein. The sample includes hundreds of thousands of distinct CDR3 sequences, 29% of them seen just once. Material for sequencing was blood. The receptor set was obtained from an elderly woman in good health.

This clonotype has ten or more counts. The chain is built from TRBV6-2 or TRBV6-3 and TRBJ2-1; 7 nucleotides align to TRBD1. The V and J ends lost 2 bases and 6 bases, in that order; junction bases with no gene match: 19. The V gene's germline CDR1 is MNHEY and CDR2 SVGEGT. The CDR3 has 19 amino acids. CDR3 bases: TGTGCCAGCAGTTACCTCCCGGGACAGAAGATTCTAGAAAGCAATGAGCAGTTCTTC. This encodes CASSYLPGQKILESNEQFF.

This clonotype was seen repeatedly, ten times or more. The V and J genes are TRBV6-6 and TRBJ1-2; TRBD1 aligns across 7 bases. This CDR3 is built from 15 residues. V shed 6 bases, J shed 0 bases, and the junction held 7 bases outside the gene matches. From germline, CDR1 is MNHNY and CDR2 SVGAGI (reference sequence). The chain's CDR3 is CASRIQGQANYGYTF. CDR3 coding DNA: TGTGCCAGCAGGATACAGGGGCAAGCTAACTATGGCTACACCTTC.

The rearrangement uses TRBV12-3 or TRBV12-4 and TRBJ1-3; TRBD1 aligns across 7 bases. CDR3 length: 17 amino acids. Trimming took 3 bases from V and 0 from J; bases not matched to a gene: 8. The DNA of the CDR3 is TGTGCCAGCAGTTTTAGGGGGCCTTACTCCTCTGGAAACACCATATATTTT. Translated: CASSFRGPYSSGNTIYF.